This TCR beta chain was sequenced during a study of identical twins. This CDR3 comprises 14 residues. As regards this clonotype: A read error may produce the germline difference seen at one junction end.

cDNA molecules carried unique molecular identifiers, and template switching added a universal primer site. TCRdb ran MiXCR on the 5' RACE reads and lists one entry per CDR3 protein. The sample includes 500,000 or so distinct CDR3 sequences, roughly 13% of them seen just once. These same data were also listed under a study on yellow fever vaccine responses in identical twins.

The origin of this receptor is a woman aged 18-30 years in good health. The rearrangement links TRBV12-3 or TRBV12-4 to TRBJ1-2, with D hard to call. Sequenced input: CD4+ T cells sorted from blood. CDR3: CASTLGPGKYGYTF. The CDR3 region has the DNA TGTGCCAGCACTTTAGGTCCGGGAAAATATGGCTACACCTTC.